The present T cell receptor beta chain was sequenced within a study of blood T cell repertoires in COVID-19. Sequencing was performed with immunoSEQ multiplex PCR; in TCRdb, only in-frame clones are kept and a portion is missing. The table has 200,000 to 300,000 clones, roughly 82% seen once. V lost 5 bases and J lost 4; bases outside the gene matches: 11. The CDR3 is 16 residues long. Germline values: CDR1 MNHEY, CDR2 SVGEGT. The TCR sequence derives from a middle-aged man who had recovered from COVID-19. The material sequenced was peripheral blood. The gene calls are TRBV6-2 or TRBV6-3 and TRBJ2-5; 9 bases fit TRBD2. This chain's CDR3 is CASSGRGGGDGETQYF. DNA for the CDR3: TGTGCCAGCAGTGGCCGCGGGGGGGGAGATGGAGAGACCCAGTACTTC.